A selection of T cell receptor beta chains follows, all from one sample in a study of beta chain features in type 1 diabetes. TCRdb's table, derived via immunoSEQ multiplex PCR, lists solely in-frame clones and lacks some. The table has more than 300,000 clones, around 8.5% seen once. Sequencing was carried out using central memory CD4+ T cells from blood. All receptors derive from a man aged 25-45 years with type 1 diabetes. Each CDR3 is given with its conserved first and last residue. A D gene is named only where the DNA matches it firmly. The size field is filled for only some rows; it gives once, few, many or a size class.

v_gene: TRBV7-2; d_gene: NA; j_gene: TRBJ2-5; abundance: few; CDR3aa: CASSLAVSEQETQYF; CDR3nt: TGTGCCAGCAGCTTAGCGGTTAGCGAACAAGAGACCCAGTACTTC
v_gene: TRBV5-1; d_gene: NA; j_gene: TRBJ2-5; abundance: NA; CDR3aa: CASNDGSRTQYF; CDR3nt: TGCGCCAGCAACGACGGCTCTAGGACCCAGTACTTC
v_gene: TRBV15; d_gene: TRBD1; j_gene: TRBJ1-1; abundance: few; CDR3aa: CATSRGQGVIAFF; CDR3nt: TGTGCCACCAGCAGAGGACAGGGGGTGATAGCTTTCTTT
v_gene: TRBV6-5; d_gene: NA; j_gene: TRBJ2-7; abundance: NA; CDR3aa: CASRPGPTYEQYF; CDR3nt: TGTGCCAGCAGGCCGGGACCGACCTACGAGCAGTACTTC
v_gene: TRBV9; d_gene: NA; j_gene: TRBJ1-1; abundance: NA; CDR3aa: CASSPKGWEATEAFF; CDR3nt: TGTGCCAGCAGCCCAAAGGGATGGGAGGCCACTGAAGCTTTCTTT
v_gene: TRBV5-4; d_gene: NA; j_gene: TRBJ2-7; abundance: NA; CDR3aa: CASREQGSHEQYF; CDR3nt: TGTGCCAGCAGGGAACAGGGCTCCCACGAGCAGTACTTC
v_gene: TRBV4-3; d_gene: NA; j_gene: TRBJ1-4; abundance: few; CDR3aa: CASSRDLKEKLFF; CDR3nt: TGCGCCAGCAGCCGGGATCTCAAGGAAAAACTGTTTTTT
v_gene: TRBV9; d_gene: TRBD2; j_gene: TRBJ2-3; abundance: NA; CDR3aa: CASSVGRLAGGLGDTQYF; CDR3nt: TGTGCCAGCAGCGTAGGCCGACTAGCGGGGGGCCTGGGGGATACGCAGTATTTT
v_gene: TRBV14; d_gene: NA; j_gene: TRBJ1-2; abundance: NA; CDR3aa: CASSLSWDYGYTF; CDR3nt: TGTGCCAGCAGCCTCTCATGGGACTATGGCTACACCTTC
v_gene: TRBV13; d_gene: TRBD1; j_gene: TRBJ2-1; abundance: few; CDR3aa: CASSPGTGSGNEQFF; CDR3nt: TGTGCCAGCAGCCCCGGGACAGGGTCAGGAAATGAGCAGTTCTTC
v_gene: TRBV2; d_gene: TRBD2; j_gene: TRBJ2-7; abundance: many; CDR3aa: CASILTSGGYEQYF; CDR3nt: TGTGCCAGCATTTTGACTAGCGGGGGTTACGAGCAGTACTTC
v_gene: TRBV14; d_gene: NA; j_gene: TRBJ2-5; abundance: NA; CDR3aa: CASSQASIEETQYF; CDR3nt: TGTGCCAGCAGCCAAGCATCTATTGAAGAGACCCAGTACTTC
v_gene: TRBV6-5; d_gene: TRBD1; j_gene: TRBJ2-3; abundance: few; CDR3aa: CASSPTGGGADTQYF; CDR3nt: TGTGCCAGCAGTCCTACAGGGGGAGGCGCAGATACGCAGTATTTT
v_gene: TRBV28; d_gene: NA; j_gene: TRBJ2-6; abundance: few; CDR3aa: CASRGGSGANVLTF; CDR3nt: TGTGCCAGCCGGGGCGGCTCTGGGGCCAACGTCCTGACTTTC
v_gene: TRBV2; d_gene: NA; j_gene: TRBJ1-2; abundance: NA; CDR3aa: CASSGTQGYGYTF; CDR3nt: TGTGCCAGCAGTGGGACACAGGGCTATGGCTACACCTTC
v_gene: TRBV4-3; d_gene: TRBD2; j_gene: TRBJ2-2; abundance: few; CDR3aa: CASSPRAAGGHTGELFF; CDR3nt: TGCGCCAGCAGCCCCAGGGCAGCGGGGGGCCATACCGGGGAGCTGTTTTTT
v_gene: TRBV19; d_gene: TRBD2; j_gene: TRBJ2-1; abundance: NA; CDR3aa: CASSISAGGSLLQFF; CDR3nt: TGTGCCAGTAGTATATCGGCGGGGGGGTCCTTGTTGCAGTTCTTC
v_gene: TRBV6-5; d_gene: NA; j_gene: TRBJ1-1; abundance: few; CDR3aa: CASRQLNTEAFF; CDR3nt: TGTGCCAGCAGACAACTGAACACTGAAGCTTTCTTT
v_gene: TRBV7-2; d_gene: TRBD1; j_gene: TRBJ1-2; abundance: few; CDR3aa: CASSLSGTGEHYGYTF; CDR3nt: TGTGCCAGCAGCTTAAGCGGGACAGGGGAGCACTATGGCTACACCTTC
v_gene: TRBV6-6; d_gene: TRBD1; j_gene: TRBJ1-6; abundance: NA; CDR3aa: CASRTGEGRGSPLHF; CDR3nt: TGTGCCAGCAGAACAGGGGAAGGGAGAGGTTCACCCCTCCACTTT
v_gene: TRBV2; d_gene: TRBD1; j_gene: TRBJ1-4; abundance: few; CDR3aa: CASRGTGGNEKLFF; CDR3nt: TGTGCCAGCAGGGGGACAGGAGGCAATGAAAAACTGTTTTTT
v_gene: TRBV7-2; d_gene: TRBD2; j_gene: TRBJ2-5; abundance: NA; CDR3aa: CASSRAGGPGQETQYF; CDR3nt: TGTGCCAGCAGCCGAGCGGGGGGGCCAGGGCAAGAGACCCAGTACTTC
v_gene: TRBV27; d_gene: TRBD1; j_gene: TRBJ1-4; abundance: NA; CDR3aa: CASKGYGTGNEKLFF; CDR3nt: TGTGCCAGCAAGGGTTACGGGACAGGGAATGAAAAACTGTTTTTT
v_gene: TRBV5-1; d_gene: TRBD1; j_gene: TRBJ2-7; abundance: NA; CDR3aa: CASSSGQGEGKQYF; CDR3nt: TGCGCCAGCAGCTCGGGACAGGGGGAAGGCAAGCAGTACTTC
v_gene: TRBV11-2; d_gene: NA; j_gene: TRBJ2-5; abundance: many; CDR3aa: CASSLIRDIRPPQETQYF; CDR3nt: TGTGCCAGCAGCTTGATCCGGGACATAAGGCCTCCTCAAGAGACCCAGTACTTC
v_gene: TRBV27; d_gene: NA; j_gene: TRBJ2-7; abundance: NA; CDR3aa: CASSPRQVAYEQYF; CDR3nt: TGTGCCAGCAGTCCTAGACAGGTGGCCTACGAGCAGTACTTC
v_gene: TRBV10-1; d_gene: TRBD1; j_gene: TRBJ2-7; abundance: NA; CDR3aa: CASSDGGQGRPEQYF; CDR3nt: TGCGCCAGCAGTGACGGGGGACAGGGGAGACCCGAGCAGTACTTC
v_gene: TRBV29-1; d_gene: NA; j_gene: TRBJ2-5; abundance: few; CDR3aa: CSVEFQSQETQYF; CDR3nt: TGCAGCGTTGAGTTCCAGTCCCAAGAGACCCAGTACTTC
v_gene: TRBV25-1; d_gene: NA; j_gene: TRBJ1-5; abundance: NA; CDR3aa: CASSQGLGQPQHF; CDR3nt: TGTGCCAGCAGTCAGGGGTTGGGGCAGCCCCAGCATTTT
v_gene: TRBV11-2; d_gene: TRBD1; j_gene: TRBJ2-7; abundance: few; CDR3aa: CASSSRQGSSIEQYF; CDR3nt: TGTGCCAGCAGCTCACGACAGGGGAGCTCTATCGAGCAGTACTTC
v_gene: TRBV2; d_gene: TRBD1; j_gene: TRBJ2-5; abundance: few; CDR3aa: CASSAGTGGETQYF; CDR3nt: TGTGCCAGCAGCGCCGGGACAGGAGGAGAGACCCAGTACTTC
v_gene: TRBV7-9; d_gene: NA; j_gene: TRBJ2-7; abundance: NA; CDR3aa: CASSLVSIRVHEQYF; CDR3nt: TGTGCCAGCAGCTTAGTCTCAATCCGAGTCCACGAGCAGTACTTC
v_gene: TRBV19; d_gene: NA; j_gene: TRBJ1-5; abundance: few; CDR3aa: CASSGLRMGQPQHF; CDR3nt: TGTGCCAGTAGTGGGTTAAGGATGGGGCAGCCCCAGCATTTT
v_gene: TRBV2; d_gene: TRBD2; j_gene: TRBJ2-3; abundance: NA; CDR3aa: CASREVRGGTDTQYF; CDR3nt: TGTGCCAGCAGGGAGGTGCGGGGGGGCACAGATACGCAGTATTTT
v_gene: TRBV7-2; d_gene: TRBD2; j_gene: TRBJ2-3; abundance: few; CDR3aa: CASSPRGLAGAPTDTQYF; CDR3nt: TGTGCCAGCAGCCCCCGCGGACTAGCGGGGGCCCCCACAGATACGCAGTATTTT
v_gene: TRBV5-1; d_gene: NA; j_gene: TRBJ2-5; abundance: NA; CDR3aa: CASSLPGRETQYF; CDR3nt: TGCGCCAGCAGCTTGCCAGGGCGGGAGACCCAGTACTTC
v_gene: TRBV30; d_gene: NA; j_gene: TRBJ2-7; abundance: NA; CDR3aa: CAWSVRNEQYF; CDR3nt: TGTGCCTGGAGTGTAAGAAACGAGCAGTACTTC
v_gene: TRBV5-6; d_gene: TRBD1; j_gene: TRBJ1-5; abundance: few; CDR3aa: CASSADRVQPQHF; CDR3nt: TGTGCCAGCAGCGCGGACAGGGTACAGCCCCAGCATTTT
v_gene: TRBV7-2; d_gene: TRBD2; j_gene: TRBJ2-7; abundance: NA; CDR3aa: CASSLGPGGPYEQYF; CDR3nt: TGTGCCAGCAGCTTAGGCCCGGGGGGGCCCTACGAGCAGTACTTC
v_gene: TRBV10-3; d_gene: NA; j_gene: TRBJ1-2; abundance: NA; CDR3aa: CAISDGQNYGYTF; CDR3nt: TGTGCCATCAGTGATGGGCAGAACTATGGCTACACCTTC
v_gene: TRBV7-9; d_gene: NA; j_gene: TRBJ2-1; abundance: few; CDR3aa: CASSPLVEQFF; CDR3nt: TGTGCCAGCAGCCCTCTGGTTGAGCAGTTCTTC
v_gene: TRBV18; d_gene: NA; j_gene: TRBJ1-4; abundance: few; CDR3aa: CASSPIPPPRAQDNEKLFF; CDR3nt: TGTGCCAGCTCACCAATTCCTCCGCCGCGGGCGCAGGATAATGAAAAACTGTTTTTT
v_gene: TRBV5-6; d_gene: TRBD2; j_gene: TRBJ2-1; abundance: many; CDR3aa: CASSLLAGGWNEQFF; CDR3nt: TGTGCCAGCAGCCTTCTAGCGGGGGGCTGGAATGAGCAGTTCTTC
v_gene: TRBV28; d_gene: NA; j_gene: TRBJ2-5; abundance: NA; CDR3aa: CASRGREVGETQYF; CDR3nt: TGTGCCAGCAGAGGACGAGAGGTGGGAGAGACCCAGTACTTC
v_gene: TRBV7-9; d_gene: NA; j_gene: TRBJ1-1; abundance: few; CDR3aa: CASSRTQGTEAFF; CDR3nt: TGTGCCAGCAGCCGAACCCAGGGGACTGAAGCTTTCTTT
v_gene: TRBV2; d_gene: NA; j_gene: TRBJ2-7; abundance: NA; CDR3aa: CASARGDLGSYEQYF; CDR3nt: TGTGCCAGCGCGCGAGGGGATCTGGGATCCTACGAGCAGTACTTC
v_gene: TRBV4-3; d_gene: NA; j_gene: TRBJ1-1; abundance: NA; CDR3aa: CASSQLPGLEAFF; CDR3nt: TGCGCCAGCAGCCAGCTACCGGGGCTTGAAGCTTTCTTT
v_gene: TRBV9; d_gene: NA; j_gene: TRBJ1-1; abundance: few; CDR3aa: CASSAQSFNTEAFF; CDR3nt: TGTGCCAGCAGCGCACAGTCATTTAACACTGAAGCTTTCTTT
v_gene: TRBV6-5; d_gene: NA; j_gene: TRBJ2-3; abundance: NA; CDR3aa: CASSRGRKTDTQYF; CDR3nt: TGTGCCAGCAGCCGCGGACGGAAAACAGATACGCAGTATTTT
v_gene: TRBV7-9; d_gene: NA; j_gene: TRBJ1-6; abundance: NA; CDR3aa: CASSFGGIDNSPLHF; CDR3nt: TGTGCCAGCAGCTTCGGGGGAATCGATAATTCACCCCTCCACTTT
v_gene: TRBV7-2; d_gene: TRBD2; j_gene: TRBJ2-5; abundance: few; CDR3aa: CASSYSSGQETQYF; CDR3nt: TGTGCCAGCAGCTATTCTAGCGGACAAGAGACCCAGTACTTC
v_gene: TRBV2; d_gene: TRBD1; j_gene: TRBJ1-2; abundance: NA; CDR3aa: CASSGDRANYGYTF; CDR3nt: TGTGCCAGCAGTGGGGACAGGGCTAACTATGGCTACACCTTC
v_gene: TRBV10-2; d_gene: NA; j_gene: TRBJ1-1; abundance: few; CDR3aa: CASSGTVNTEAFF; CDR3nt: TGCGCCAGCAGCGGGACGGTGAACACTGAAGCTTTCTTT
v_gene: TRBV7-2; d_gene: TRBD1; j_gene: TRBJ2-2; abundance: few; CDR3aa: CASRGQGAIGELFF; CDR3nt: TGTGCCAGCAGGGGACAGGGGGCGATCGGGGAGCTGTTTTTT
v_gene: TRBV10-1; d_gene: NA; j_gene: TRBJ2-7; abundance: NA; CDR3aa: CASTKFQTYSYEQYF; CDR3nt: TGCGCCAGCACAAAATTTCAGACATACTCCTACGAGCAGTACTTC